The 7 T cell receptor beta chains presented below share a single source sample, sequenced in a study of beta chain features in type 1 diabetes. Reverse transcribing all isolated RNA meant expressed TCRB transcripts were sequenced. Only in-frame clones appear in the TCRdb table, and some are missing; sequencing was by immunoSEQ multiplex PCR. The data show about half a million clones, about an eighth seen once. Sequencing was carried out using naive CD4+ T cells from blood. The source of these receptors is a woman between 18 and 29 years old in good health.

This clone was counted a few times. V and J are TRBV18 and TRBJ1-2; 7 nucleotides line up with TRBD1. This CDR3 comprises 15 residues. Germline CDR1 KGHSH, CDR2 LQKENI. J was trimmed by 0 bases and V by 6 bases; bases with no gene match: 7. The CDR3 protein is CASSQQGNANYGYTF. In DNA form, the CDR3 reads TGTGCCAGCTCGCAACAGGGGAACGCTAACTATGGCTACACCTTC.

This clone was detected only a few times. The CDR3 is CASSKGTSVFTDTQYF. The CDR3, as DNA: TGTGCCAGCAGCAAGGGGACTAGCGTTTTCACAGATACGCAGTATTTT. The chain recombines TRBV7-3 with TRBJ2-3; 10 bases line up with TRBD2. The CDR3 covers 16 residues. The germline gives CDR1 SGHTA, CDR2 FQGTGA. The V gene end was trimmed by 5 bases and the J gene end by 2 bases; junction bases not matched to a gene: 7.

This clone has at least ten counts. This chain connects TRBV4-3 to TRBJ2-3, with TRBD1 matching 8 bases. In germline, CDR1 is LGHNA, CDR2 YSLEER. The CDR3 has 14 residues. Losses at the gene ends were 5 bases for V and 1 base for J; bases not matched to a gene: 2. The CDR3 loop reads CASSDRGRTDTQYF. CDR3 in DNA: TGCGCCAGCAGCGACAGGGGCCGCACAGATACGCAGTATTTT.

The rearrangement uses TRBV28 and TRBJ2-3; D possibly corresponds to TRBD1 (7 bases). Germline V lookup: CDR1 MDHEN, CDR2 SYDVKM. The CDR3 length is 14 residues. V lost 6 bases to trimming and J lost 2 bases, with 12 bases between them. The CDR3 DNA sequence: TGTGCCAGCAGCCAGGGGGGTCCCACAGATACGCAGTATTTT. As protein: CASSQGGPTDTQYF.

In its sample, this clone was seen a few times. The J gene is TRBJ2-3, the V gene TRBV7-9; D may be TRBD1 or TRBD2 (5 bases each). This CDR3 is built from 19 residues. Germline CDR1 SEHNR, CDR2 FQNEAQ (reference sequence). V was shortened by 1 base and J by 6 bases, with 26 bases between the two germline ends. The CDR3: CASSLVGQGVGSLMDTQYF. In DNA form, the CDR3 reads TGTGCCAGCAGCTTAGTAGGGCAGGGAGTGGGTTCCTTGATGGATACGCAGTATTTT.

This clone was found a few times. The chain joins TRBV11-1 to TRBJ2-2; D is perhaps TRBD2 (5 bases). Germline-derived CDR1 and CDR2 are SGHAT and FQDESV (reference sequence). Trimming removed 6 bases at V and 6 bases at J, with 17 bases between. The CDR3 loop spans 15 amino acids. The CDR3 here is CASRFTGSFAGELFF. In DNA, the CDR3 is TGTGCCAGCAGATTCACGGGATCCTTCGCCGGGGAGCTGTTTTTT.

This clone has more than one count but fewer than ten. This chain connects TRBV11-3 to TRBJ2-3, with 11 bases lining up with TRBD1. With V trimmed by 5 bases and J by 5 bases, 6 bases remained unmatched. The germline V gene encodes CDR1 SGHNT and CDR2 YENEEA. The CDR3 is 15 amino acids. Written as DNA, the CDR3 is TGTGCCAGCAGCCCGGGGACAGGGGGAGAAGATACGCAGTATTTT. Its protein product is CASSPGTGGEDTQYF.